This entry lists 27 T cell receptor beta chains sequenced from one sample in a study of blood T cell repertoires in COVID-19. This table comes from immunoSEQ multiplex PCR, and its TCRdb copy is limited to in-frame clones, with some not included. The repertoire holds about 220,000 clones, with 84% as singletons. Material: peripheral blood. The receptors come from a woman in her sixties who had recovered from COVID-19.

This clone was found a few times. The rearrangement uses TRBV18 and TRBJ2-7, with 13 bases matching TRBD2. Trimming removed 3 bases from V and 3 bases from J; junction bases left unmatched: 5. Germline loops: CDR1 KGHSH, CDR2 LQKENI. The CDR3 has 16 amino acids. The DNA of the CDR3 is TGTGCCAGCTCACCGAGACTAGCGGGGGGTGACTACGAGCAGTACTTC. Its protein is CASSPRLAGGDYEQYF.

Points on this clone: Other DNA sequences within the sample encode an identical CDR3. V and J are TRBV5-1 and TRBJ1-5; 7 bases fit TRBD1. V lost 4 bases, J lost 3 bases, and 4 bases stayed unmatched. Germline values: CDR1 SGHRS, CDR2 YFSETQ. This CDR3 has 14 amino acids. CDR3 loop: CASSPGTDNQPQHF. CDR3 DNA: TGCGCCAGCAGCCCCGGGACAGACAATCAGCCCCAGCATTTT.

The DNA for the CDR3 is TGTGCCAGCTCCCCTAGCGGGGGGCGAGGCAATGAGCAGTTCTTC. Amino acid sequence: CASSPSGGRGNEQFF. V gene TRBV18 combines with J gene TRBJ2-1; 11 positions match TRBD2. Germline CDR1 is KGHSH and CDR2 is LQKENI. CDR3 length: 15 residues. Germline trimming cut 6 bases from V and 6 bases from J; bases unmatched to any gene: 7.

This clone appeared once. This chain uses TRBV5-1 with TRBJ2-7; a weak D match, TRBD1 (6 bases). The CDR3 is 13 amino acids. CDR1 and CDR2 (germline): SGHRS, YFSETQ. Trimming removed 7 bases at V and 4 bases at J, with 15 bases between. The CDR3 is CASSGQIHYEQYF. Written as DNA, the CDR3 is TGCGCCAGCTCCGGACAGATCCATTACGAGCAGTACTTC.

The V and J genes are TRBV4-2 and TRBJ2-1, with 8 bases matching TRBD2. The germline CDR1 and CDR2 sequences are LGHNA and YNFKEQ. This CDR3 contains 15 residues. V lost 0 bases to trimming and J lost 7 bases; unmatched junction nucleotides: 5. CDR3 sequence (DNA): TGTGCCAGCAGCCAAGATGCGGGGGGCATAAATGAGCAGTTCTTC. Its translation is CASSQDAGGINEQFF.

This chain connects TRBV5-6 to TRBJ1-1; 10 bases match TRBD1. With V trimmed by 0 bases and J by 1 base, 9 bases remained unmatched. Germline V gives CDR1 SGHDT, CDR2 YYEEEE. This CDR3 is built from 18 residues. CDR3 coding DNA: TGTGCCAGCAGCTTGGCCTGGGACAGGGGCCGGGGGAACACTGAAGCTTTCTTT. The encoded protein is CASSLAWDRGRGNTEAFF.

The table lists this clone with a count of one. The CDR3 here is CASSLGQDYEQYF. The CDR3 nucleotides are TGTGCCAGCAGCTTGGGGCAGGACTACGAGCAGTACTTC. The chain carries TRBV5-5 and TRBJ2-7; D is uncertain. Per germline, CDR1 SGHKS and CDR2 YYEKEE (reference sequence). CDR3 length: 13 amino acids. V was clipped by 0 bases and J by 3 bases, with 7 bases between them.

CDR3 DNA: TGTGCCAGCTCACCATCCCGATCAGGTGAAAAACTGTTTTTT. This translates into CASSPSRSGEKLFF. The chain joins TRBV18 to TRBJ1-4; D gene uncertain. This CDR3 has 14 residues. The germline V gene has CDR1 KGHSH and CDR2 LQKENI. The V and J ends lost 2 bases and 7 bases respectively, with 11 bases between them. The full variable domain, completed using reference TRBV18 and TRBJ1-4, is NAGVMQNPRHLVRRRGQEARLRCSPMKGHSHVYWYRQLPEEGLKFMVYLQKENIIDESGMPKERFSAEFPKEGPSILRIQQVVRGDSAAYFCASSPSRSGEKLFFGSGTQLSVL.

This rearrangement joins TRBV4-2 to TRBJ1-5; a weak D match, TRBD1 (6 bases). The CDR3 consists of 16 residues. Germline values: CDR1 LGHNA, CDR2 YNFKEQ. V dropped 4 bases and J dropped 5 bases, with 18 bases sitting between them. Here the CDR3 DNA reads TGTGCCAGCAGCCCATACGGACAGAAAGGGGATCAGCCCCAGCATTTT. It yields the protein CASSPYGQKGDQPQHF.

The chain combines TRBV2 with TRBJ1-3; a weak D match, TRBD1 (6 bases). Germline lookup yields CDR1 SNHLY and CDR2 FYNNEI. The CDR3 is 18 amino acids. V lost 4 bases to trimming and J lost 1 base, with 20 bases between them. In DNA form, the CDR3 reads TGTGCCAGCAGTGCCTCCGGGACATACGTAACTTCTGGAAACACCATATATTTT. Residues: CASSASGTYVTSGNTIYF.

This sequence joins TRBV30 and TRBJ2-1; 7 bases line up with TRBD1. The CDR3 is 12 amino acids. Looked up from germline, CDR1 is GTSNPN and CDR2 is SVGIG (reference sequence). J gave up 6 bases and V 1 base, and 0 bases lay outside the gene matches. CDR3 DNA sequence: TGTGCCTGGAGTGGGGACAGCAATGAGCAGTTCTTC. This encodes CAWSGDSNEQFF.

V is TRBV12-3 or TRBV12-4 and J is TRBJ2-2; no firm D call. Trimming stripped 8 bases from V and 7 bases from J, with 5 bases between. The CDR3 spans 10 residues. The CDR3 DNA is TGTGCCAGCTCCGGCGGGGAGCTGTTTTTT. This gives the protein CASSGGELFF.

This clone has a single count. V is TRBV6-5 and J is TRBJ2-5; D gene uncertain. The V gene lost 5 bases and the J gene lost 5 bases, with 18 bases spanning the gap. There are 15 residues in the CDR3. Per the germline V gene, CDR1 is MNHEY and CDR2 is SVGAGI. CDR3 region: CASSPTGELRETQYF. As DNA, the CDR3 is TGTGCCAGCAGTCCGACCGGAGAGCTTAGGGAGACCCAGTACTTC.

The chain joins TRBV2 to TRBJ1-2; D is uncertain. V was clipped by 1 base and J by 8 bases, with 14 bases between them. In germline, CDR1 is SNHLY, CDR2 FYNNEI. The CDR3 length is 14 residues. CDR3: CASSEELVPGGYTF. The DNA for the CDR3 is TGTGCCAGCAGTGAAGAACTTGTACCGGGGGGCTACACCTTC.

V and J are TRBV5-1 and TRBJ2-2; TRBD2 agrees at 9 bases. There are 16 residues in the CDR3. J was trimmed by 3 bases and V by 0 bases; bases with no gene match: 3. Germline V gene lookup returns CDR1 SGHRS and CDR2 YFSETQ. The DNA for the CDR3 is TGCGCCAGCAGCTTGGCTAGCGGGGCCCACACCGGGGAGCTGTTTTTT. It translates to CASSLASGAHTGELFF.

The CDR3 loop is CASSLEYGYNEQFF. DNA of the CDR3: TGTGCCAGCAGCTTAGAATACGGCTACAATGAGCAGTTCTTC. This chain uses TRBV7-9 with TRBJ2-1; unclear D gene. The germline V gene encodes CDR1 SEHNR and CDR2 FQNEAQ (reference sequence). V lost 1 base, J lost 3 bases, and 7 bases lay in between. The CDR3 totals 14 residues.

The CDR3: CASSYRETQYF. CDR3 sequence (DNA): TGTGCCAGCAGTTACCGGGAGACCCAGTACTTC. The chain couples TRBV6-6 to TRBJ2-5; D call uncertain. There are 11 residues in the CDR3. The ends were cut back, 2 bases at V and 5 bases at J, with 3 bases in the middle. Germline CDR1 and CDR2: MNHNY and SVGAGI (reference sequence).

Only a few counts were recorded for this clone. The rearrangement links TRBV6-2 or TRBV6-3 to TRBJ1-1; a weak D match, TRBD1 (6 bases). The V end was cut by 0 bases, the J end by 3 bases, with 11 bases between. The CDR3 has 15 amino acids. Germline values: CDR1 MNHEY, CDR2 SVGEGT. The CDR3 reads CASSYSGTHYTEAFF. The CDR3, as DNA: TGTGCCAGCAGTTACTCAGGGACACACTACACTGAAGCTTTCTTT.

This clone was counted a few times. The CDR3 sequence is CATQTRGGYNEQFF. CDR3 nucleotides: TGTGCCACACAAACGCGGGGGGGATACAATGAGCAGTTCTTC. The chain is built from TRBV6-6 and TRBJ2-1; TRBD2 aligns across 9 bases. CDR3 length: 14 amino acids. J lost 4 bases, V lost 10 bases, and 8 bases had no gene match. Germline-derived CDR1 and CDR2 are MNHNY and SVGAGI (reference sequence).

This chain links TRBV9 with TRBJ1-1; TRBD1 matches 9 bases. V lost 4 bases and J lost 1; bases outside the gene matches: 5. CDR1 is SGDLS and CDR2 is YYNGEE in the germline V gene. CDR3 size: 15 residues. This CDR3 reads CASSPPGQGNTEAFF. In nucleotides, the CDR3 is TGTGCCAGCAGCCCGCCGGGACAGGGGAACACTGAAGCTTTCTTT. Drawing the rest from reference TRBV9 and TRBJ1-1, the complete variable domain is DSGVTQTPKHLITATGQRVTLRCSPRSGDLSVYWYQQSLDQGLQFLIQYYNGEERAKGNILERFSAQQFPDLHSELNLSSLELGDSALYFCASSPPGQGNTEAFFGQGTRLTVV.

This clone was observed a single time. This rearrangement joins TRBV10-3 to TRBJ1-2; D is uncertain. The CDR3 extends over 14 amino acids. Trimming took off 0 bases at V and 7 bases at J, with 12 bases between the two ends. The germline V gene encodes CDR1 ENHRY and CDR2 SYGVKD. The CDR3 bases are TGTGCCATCAGTGAGTCATGGGGAGCGGGTGGCTACACCTTC. This codes for CAISESWGAGGYTF.

The gene calls are TRBV9 and TRBJ1-2; 9 bases match TRBD1. The junction had 8 bases not matched to a gene; V was cut back by 0 bases and J by 8 bases. CDR1 is SGDLS and CDR2 is YYNGEE in the germline V gene. The CDR3 contains 15 residues. DNA of the CDR3: TGTGCCAGCAGCGTAGGGGGGACAGGGAAGAAAGGCTACACCTTC. Translation gives CASSVGGTGKKGYTF.

This clone was seen a single time. This rearrangement joins TRBV11-2 to TRBJ2-1, with D perhaps matching TRBD1 (6 bases). Trimming stripped 5 bases from V and 3 bases from J, with 14 bases between. The CDR3 covers 15 residues. Germline loops: CDR1 SGHAT, CDR2 FQNNGV. CDR3 DNA sequence: TGTGCCAGCAGCCCACAGGGTTGGGGCTACAATGAGCAGTTCTTC. Translation: CASSPQGWGYNEQFF.

In its sample, this clone was seen a few times. This chain links TRBV9 with TRBJ1-1; the D gene is possibly TRBD1 (6 bases). The CDR3 extends over 14 amino acids. Germline-derived CDR1 and CDR2 are SGDLS and YYNGEE. V lost 0 bases and J 5 bases, leaving 11 bases between the germline ends. CDR3 DNA sequence: TGTGCCAGCAGCGTAGCTTACAGGGAAACTGAAGCTTTCTTT. Encoded protein: CASSVAYRETEAFF.

This clone has only a few counts. V is TRBV4-1 and J is TRBJ2-7; TRBD1 matches at 10 bases. There are 12 residues in the CDR3. Germline V CDR1 and CDR2: MGHRA, YSYEKL. Trimming removed 5 bases from V and 5 bases from J; junction bases left unmatched: 0. The CDR3 bases are TGCGCCAGCAGCGGGACAGGGGACGAGCAGTACTTC. This sequence encodes CASSGTGDEQYF.

CDR3 bases: TGTGCCAGCACCCCGCCCGGGGATGGCTACACCTTC. Residues: CASTPPGDGYTF. The chain couples TRBV28 to TRBJ1-2; D ambiguous. The germline CDR1 and CDR2 sequences are MDHEN and SYDVKM. Between the trimmed V and J ends, which lost 7 bases and 6 bases, there was a span of 12 bases. CDR3 length: 12 residues.

V is TRBV5-1 and J is TRBJ1-4; perhaps TRBD1 as D (6 bases). In germline, CDR1 is SGHRS, CDR2 YFSETQ. With 0 bases removed from V and 5 bases from J, the gap between germline ends came to 8 bases. The CDR3 extends over 14 amino acids. The CDR3 sequence: CASSLGGQNEKLFF. The CDR3 nucleotides read TGCGCCAGCAGCTTGGGAGGACAGAATGAAAAACTGTTTTTT.